This entry lists 25 T cell receptor beta chains sequenced from one sample in a study of CD8 T cells in ankylosing spondylitis. TCRdb recomputed calls from the 5' RACE reads with MiXCR, one row per CDR3 protein. The sample has 200,000 to 300,000 distinct CDR3 sequences; 20% to 30% are singletons. The sample comprised blood, either unsorted or a sorted T cell fraction (not recorded which). These receptors all come from a male donor with ankylosing spondylitis or in good health (not recorded which).

This clonotype was seen ten or more times. V is TRBV20-1 and J is TRBJ2-3, with no clear D. The CDR3 sequence is 15 residues long. Germline CDR1 reads DFQATT; CDR2 reads SNEGSKA (reference sequence). Between the trimmed V and J ends, which lost 2 bases and 0 bases, there was a span of 12 bases. In DNA form, the CDR3 reads TGCAGTGCTAGATTGCGCGGTTCTAGCACAGATACGCAGTATTTT. Translating gives CSARLRGSSTDTQYF.

This clonotype was detected many times. DNA for the CDR3: TGTGCCAGTAGTATACCCCGTGGAGATACGCAGTATTTT. Its protein is CASSIPRGDTQYF. The chain has TRBV19 and TRBJ2-3; D is unclear. This CDR3 is 13 amino acids long. Trimming took off 2 bases at V and 5 bases at J, with 8 bases between the two ends. CDR1 LNHDA and CDR2 SQIVND come from the germline V gene (reference sequence).

This clonotype has ten or more counts. The rearrangement links TRBV20-1 to TRBJ2-3, with TRBD1 matching 8 bases. After removal of 5 bases from V and 5 bases from J, the junction contained 12 bases not matched to a gene. The CDR3 runs to 15 residues. From germline, CDR1 is DFQATT and CDR2 SNEGSKA (reference sequence). The CDR3 reads CSAPSGQENQDTQYF. Here the CDR3 DNA reads TGCAGTGCTCCTTCGGGACAGGAGAATCAAGATACGCAGTATTTT.

This clonotype came up many times. The chain has TRBV4-1 and TRBJ2-1; 9 nucleotides align to TRBD2. The CDR3 length is 17 residues. From germline, CDR1 is MGHRA and CDR2 YSYEKL. The ends lost 3 bases at V and 1 base at J; junction bases unmatched: 7. CDR3 sequence: CASSHPLAGRSYNEQFF. DNA for the CDR3: TGCGCCAGCAGCCACCCCCTAGCGGGGAGATCCTACAATGAGCAGTTCTTC.

Only a few counts were recorded for this clonotype. The gene calls are TRBV20-1 and TRBJ2-7; 8 bases are shared with TRBD2. V gave up 1 base and J gave up 0 bases; unmatched junction bases: 5. Germline CDR1 reads DFQATT; CDR2 reads SNEGSKA (reference sequence). This CDR3 has 15 amino acids. CDR3 residues: CSARGSGGISYEQYF. The CDR3 region has the DNA TGCAGTGCTAGAGGCTCGGGGGGGATCTCCTACGAGCAGTACTTC.

This clonotype was detected many times. The chain is built from TRBV12-3 or TRBV12-4 and TRBJ2-2; 9 positions match TRBD2. The V gene end was trimmed by 6 bases and the J gene end by 5 bases; junction bases not matched to a gene: 7. The CDR3 totals 15 residues. The DNA for the CDR3 is TGTGCCAGCAGGCCGCGGGAGGGGCCAACCGGGGAGCTGTTTTTT. It encodes CASRPREGPTGELFF.

This clonotype has at least ten counts. This sequence joins TRBV20-1 and TRBJ2-1; D could derive from TRBD1 or TRBD2 (5 bases each). V was cut by 0 bases and J by 4 bases, with 22 bases left in between. The CDR3 contains 18 residues. Germline CDR1 is DFQATT and CDR2 is SNEGSKA (reference sequence). The DNA of the CDR3 is TGCAGTGCTAGAGATCCGAGAGGGACCTCCGAACCTTACAATGAGCAGTTCTTC. Its translation is CSARDPRGTSEPYNEQFF.

Many counts were recorded for this clonotype. V gene TRBV12-3 or TRBV12-4 combines with J gene TRBJ2-7, with unresolved D. The CDR3 consists of 14 residues. Trimming removed 5 bases at V and 4 bases at J, with 15 bases between. CDR3 bases: TGTGCCAGCAGTGCCCCCGGGTTAAGTTACGAGCAGTACTTC. It codes for CASSAPGLSYEQYF.

This clonotype came up many times. This chain uses TRBV7-2 with TRBJ1-5; maybe TRBD1 (6 bases). The V and J ends lost 5 bases and 6 bases respectively, with 17 bases between them. CDR3 length: 15 amino acids. Germline V gene lookup returns CDR1 SGHTA and CDR2 FQGNSA. CDR3: CASSTTGNVGQPQHF. CDR3 nucleotide sequence: TGTGCCAGCAGCACTACAGGGAACGTCGGTCAGCCCCAGCATTTT.

This clonotype was observed many times. The chain uses TRBV29-1 and TRBJ2-3, with D possibly TRBD2 on 7 matching bases. Germline V gene data show CDR1 as SQVTM and CDR2 as ANQGSEA. Trimming removed 7 bases at V and 2 bases at J, with 13 bases between. The CDR3 runs 13 residues. Here the CDR3 reads CSGEGGATDTQYF. The DNA of the CDR3 is TGCAGCGGCGAAGGGGGGGCCACAGATACGCAGTATTTT.

This clonotype was observed at least ten times. The chain combines TRBV5-1 with TRBJ1-4; no definite D call. Germline CDR1 SGHRS, CDR2 YFSETQ. V was trimmed by 7 bases and J by 3 bases, leaving 13 bases between them. This CDR3 comprises 14 residues. The chain's CDR3 is CASRVGQANEKLFF. CDR3 sequence (DNA): TGCGCCAGCCGCGTCGGGCAAGCTAATGAAAAACTGTTTTTT.

This clonotype was seen a few times. The chain carries TRBV7-6 and TRBJ2-3; D could derive from TRBD1 or TRBD2 (5 bases each). Trimming removed 6 bases from V and 4 bases from J, with 17 bases in between. This CDR3 is built from 15 residues. Germline V CDR1 and CDR2: SGHVS, FNYEAQ. The CDR3 DNA reads TGTGCCAGCAGTCCCCCGTCGGGGCAGTCAGATACGCAGTATTTT. Residues: CASSPPSGQSDTQYF.

The chain uses TRBV3-1 and TRBJ2-3; maybe TRBD2 (5 bases). Trimming took 4 bases from V and 3 from J, leaving 17 bases between them. The CDR3 spans 16 residues. CDR1 is LGHDT, CDR2 YNNKEL, per germline (reference sequence). This CDR3 is CASSPTGGAGTDTQYF. CDR3 nucleotides: TGTGCCAGCAGCCCCACTGGAGGCGCCGGGACAGATACGCAGTATTTT.

The chain uses TRBV7-2 and TRBJ2-3, with a weak D call TRBD1 (6 bases). V dropped 4 bases and J dropped 1 base, with 9 bases sitting between them. CDR3 length: 14 amino acids. Germline V gene sequence: CDR1 SGHTA, CDR2 FQGNSA. The CDR3 is CASSSTGRTDTQYF. CDR3 DNA: TGTGCCAGCAGCTCGACAGGACGCACAGATACGCAGTATTTT.

In its sample, this clonotype was seen many times. The chain is built from TRBV10-1 and TRBJ2-3; D perhaps matches TRBD1 (5 bases). Germline V gene lookup returns CDR1 WNHNN and CDR2 SYGVQD (reference sequence). Trimming left V 3 bases short and J 2 bases short, with 9 bases between. The CDR3 length is 14 residues. CDR3 nucleotide sequence: TGCGCCAGCAGTGATGGCAGGGTCACAGATACGCAGTATTTT. It encodes CASSDGRVTDTQYF.

The chain is built from TRBV10-3 and TRBJ2-3; 9 bases match TRBD2. CDR1 is ENHRY, CDR2 SYGVKD, per germline. Germline trimming cut 10 bases from V and 0 bases from J; bases unmatched to any gene: 5. CDR3 length: 14 residues. Written as DNA, the CDR3 is TGTGCCACCACCAGCGGGGGGAGCACAGATACGCAGTATTTT. It translates to CATTSGGSTDTQYF.

This clonotype was seen at least ten times. V is TRBV20-1 and J is TRBJ1-5; D uncertain. Per the germline V gene, CDR1 is DFQATT and CDR2 is SNEGSKA (reference sequence). V lost 3 bases, J lost 1 base, and 10 bases lay in between. CDR3 length equals 14 residues. Here the CDR3 DNA reads TGCAGTGCTAGCGACGGACTCAGCAATCAGCCCCAGCATTTT. It specifies CSASDGLSNQPQHF.

This clonotype was seen a handful of times. The rearrangement joins TRBV7-9 to TRBJ1-2; a weak D match, TRBD1 (6 bases). The CDR3 has 13 amino acids. CDR1 is SEHNR, CDR2 FQNEAQ, per germline (reference sequence). V lost 5 bases, J lost 8 bases, and 15 bases lay in between. CDR3: CASSPPGALGYTF. For the CDR3, the DNA is TGTGCCAGCAGCCCCCCGGGGGCCTTGGGCTACACCTTC. Together with reference TRBV7-9 and TRBJ1-2, the CDR3 gives the full variable domain: DTGVSQNPRHKITKRGQNVTFRCDPISEHNRLYWYRQTLGQGPEFLTYFQNEAQLEKSRLLSDRFSAERPKGSFSTLEIQRTEQGDSAMYLCASSPPGALGYTFGSGTRLTVV.

There are a few counts of this clonotype. The chain uses TRBV6-1 and TRBJ2-1; the D gene could be TRBD1 or TRBD2 (6 bases each). The germline V gene encodes CDR1 MNHNS and CDR2 SASEGT. There are 15 residues in the CDR3. Between the trimmed V and J ends, which lost 6 bases and 8 bases, there was a span of 20 bases. CDR3 sequence reads: CASSKQGLLRDEQFF. The CDR3 DNA is TGTGCCAGCAGCAAACAGGGACTTCTTAGGGATGAGCAGTTCTTC.

The chain links TRBV19 to TRBJ2-1; 7 bases are a match to TRBD1. V gave up 4 bases and J gave up 1 base; unmatched junction bases: 4. Germline V gene lookup returns CDR1 LNHDA and CDR2 SQIVND (reference sequence). The CDR3 length is 15 residues. The CDR3 DNA sequence: TGTGCCAGTAGTAAGGGACAGCTATCCTACAATGAGCAGTTCTTC. Protein: CASSKGQLSYNEQFF.

The chain links TRBV4-2 to TRBJ1-1; no firm D call. Germline CDR1 reads LGHNA; CDR2 reads YNFKEQ. This CDR3 is 15 amino acids long. V dropped 4 bases and J dropped 1 base, with 13 bases sitting between them. The chain's CDR3 is CASSPRRGGNTEAFF. CDR3 coding DNA: TGTGCCAGCAGCCCTCGGCGGGGTGGGAACACTGAAGCTTTCTTT.

This clonotype appeared a few times. The rearrangement links TRBV20-1 to TRBJ1-2; no firm D call. Trimming shortened V by 6 bases and J by 4 bases, and 18 bases separated the two germline ends. This CDR3 contains 14 residues. CDR1 is DFQATT and CDR2 is SNEGSKA in the germline V gene (reference sequence). CDR3: CSALAVKWSYGYTF. In DNA, the CDR3 is TGCAGTGCCCTCGCGGTAAAATGGAGCTATGGCTACACCTTC.

The chain is built from TRBV3-1 and TRBJ2-5; D not resolved. This CDR3 region has 14 residues. Trimming shortened V by 1 base and J by 4 bases, and 10 bases separated the two germline ends. From germline, CDR1 is LGHDT and CDR2 YNNKEL (reference sequence). CDR3 in DNA: TGTGCCAGCAGCCAAGGACAAAACATAGAGACCCAGTACTTC. Residues: CASSQGQNIETQYF.

This clonotype was observed at least ten times. This chain joins TRBV20-1 and TRBJ2-7; TRBD2 matches 10 bases. The germline gives CDR1 DFQATT, CDR2 SNEGSKA (reference sequence). CDR3 size: 15 residues. V was pared by 1 base and J by 2 bases, with 5 bases of the junction left unmatched. Here the CDR3 reads CSARAPSGGAYEQYF. The CDR3 DNA reads as TGCAGTGCTAGAGCTCCGAGCGGGGGGGCCTACGAGCAGTACTTC.

This chain links TRBV20-1 with TRBJ2-5; 11 nucleotides line up with TRBD2. V gave up 1 base and J gave up 5 bases; unmatched junction bases: 6. The CDR3 totals 15 residues. Germline V CDR1 and CDR2: DFQATT, SNEGSKA (reference sequence). CDR3: CSARVLAGAGETQYF. As DNA, the CDR3 is TGCAGTGCTAGAGTACTAGCGGGGGCGGGGGAGACCCAGTACTTC.